This TCR beta chain was captured in a study of somatic mutations in cytotoxic T cells in rheumatoid arthritis. Some clones are missing from TCRdb's copy, which holds only in-frame ones; the method was immunoSEQ multiplex PCR. The repertoire holds about 23,000 clones, with roughly 80% as singletons. This clone showed up just once. What it binds is not known. The junction and the germline gene differ at one end; a read error may be behind it. Findings of the study overall: A significant difference in CD8+ T-cell clonality was not found between rheumatoid arthritis patients and age-matched healthy controls.

This CDR3 is built from 14 residues. Germline V gene sequence: CDR1 MNHEY, CDR2 SMNVEV (reference sequence). The genes are TRBV27 and TRBJ2-1; D tentatively fits TRBD1 or TRBD2 (5 bases each). This TCR was sampled from an adult with rheumatoid arthritis. Sequencing input: CD8+ T cells sorted from blood. The CDR3 region is CASSMEVSGTVTIF. The DNA for the CDR3 is TGTGCCAGCAGTATGGAGGTCTCCGGGACCGTCACCATCTTC.